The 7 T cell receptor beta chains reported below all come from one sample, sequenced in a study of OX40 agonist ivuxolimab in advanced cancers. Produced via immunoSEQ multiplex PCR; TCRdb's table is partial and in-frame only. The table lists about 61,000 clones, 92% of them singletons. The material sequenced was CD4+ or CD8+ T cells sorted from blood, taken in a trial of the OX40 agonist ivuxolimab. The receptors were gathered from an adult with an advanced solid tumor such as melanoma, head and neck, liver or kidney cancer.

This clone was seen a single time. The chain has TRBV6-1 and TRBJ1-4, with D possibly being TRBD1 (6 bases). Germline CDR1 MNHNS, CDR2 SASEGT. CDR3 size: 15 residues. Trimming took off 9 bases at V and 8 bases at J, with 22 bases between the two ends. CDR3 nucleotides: TGTGCCAGTGCGGCAGGGGTCCTTGGTAGGGAAAAACTGTTTTTT. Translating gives CASAAGVLGREKLFF.

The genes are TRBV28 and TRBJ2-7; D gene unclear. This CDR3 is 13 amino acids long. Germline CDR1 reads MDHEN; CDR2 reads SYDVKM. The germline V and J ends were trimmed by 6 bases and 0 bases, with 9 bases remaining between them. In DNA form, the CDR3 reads TGTGCCAGCAGCCGATTGAGCTCCTACGAGCAGTACTTC. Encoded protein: CASSRLSSYEQYF.

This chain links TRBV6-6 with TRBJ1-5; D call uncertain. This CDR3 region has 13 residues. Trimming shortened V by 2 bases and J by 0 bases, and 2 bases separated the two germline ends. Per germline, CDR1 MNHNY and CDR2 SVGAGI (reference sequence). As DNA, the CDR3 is TGTGCCAGCAGTTACAATAGCAATCAGCCCCAGCATTTT. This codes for CASSYNSNQPQHF.

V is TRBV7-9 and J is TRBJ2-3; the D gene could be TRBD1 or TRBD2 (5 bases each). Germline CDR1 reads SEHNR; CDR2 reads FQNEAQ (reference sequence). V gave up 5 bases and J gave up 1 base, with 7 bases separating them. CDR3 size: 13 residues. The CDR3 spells CASSRDRTDTQYF. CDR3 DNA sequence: TGTGCCAGCAGCCGGGACCGCACAGATACGCAGTATTTT.

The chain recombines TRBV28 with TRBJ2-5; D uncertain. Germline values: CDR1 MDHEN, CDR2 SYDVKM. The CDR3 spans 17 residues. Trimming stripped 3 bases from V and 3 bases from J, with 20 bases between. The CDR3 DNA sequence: TGTGCCAGCAGTTTCTATCCGGGCCCCTTCTTTGAAGAGACCCAGTACTTC. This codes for CASSFYPGPFFEETQYF.

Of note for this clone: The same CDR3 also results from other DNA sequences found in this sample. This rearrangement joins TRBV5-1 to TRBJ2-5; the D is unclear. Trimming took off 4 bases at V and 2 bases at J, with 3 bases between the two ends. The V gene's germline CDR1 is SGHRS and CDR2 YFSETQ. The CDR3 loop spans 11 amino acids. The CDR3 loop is CASSDQETQYF. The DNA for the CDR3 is TGCGCCAGCAGCGATCAAGAGACCCAGTACTTC.

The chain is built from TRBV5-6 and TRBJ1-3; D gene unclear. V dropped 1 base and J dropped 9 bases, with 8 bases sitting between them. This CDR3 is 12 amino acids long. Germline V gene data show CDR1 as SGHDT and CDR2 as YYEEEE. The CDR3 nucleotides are TGTGCCAGCAGCTTGAGGTTTAGCACCATATATTTT. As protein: CASSLRFSTIYF.